Detailed here is one TCR beta chain. What it binds is unknown. One base away lies a much larger clone, so this may be a sequencing read error. No cell sorting was done before RNA was extracted from the tissue. This non-tumor lung sample came from over 3 cm beyond the tumor edge. TCRbeta libraries were built with three rounds of nested PCR, modified from ARM-PCR. MiXCR, applied by TCRdb to the multiplex PCR reads, yields one record per CDR3 protein. In the table there are roughly 90,000 distinct CDR3 sequences, approximately 73% of which are singletons. This sample was taken from a study of tumor and adjacent non-tumor tissue in lung cancer. Whole-study findings and limits: Shorter survival was associated with higher TCR diversity in tumors.

The sample was distant non-tumor lung tissue. The receptor's source is a woman aged 50 to 60 with non-small cell lung cancer.

The CDR3 loop reads CASRPGVLEQYF. The CDR3 DNA follows: TGTGCCAGCAGACCCGGGGTGTTAGAGCAGTACTTC. The chain uses TRBV7-9 and TRBJ2-7; D may be TRBD2 (5 bases). The V and J ends lost 6 bases and 7 bases respectively, with 13 bases between them. This CDR3 comprises 12 residues. Germline CDR1 is SEHNR and CDR2 is FQNEAQ (reference sequence).